One sample yielded the 2 T cell receptor beta chains listed below, sequenced in a study of human CD8 memory T cell subsets. Generation of TCR beta libraries used UMI-labeled 5' RACE. TCRdb processed the 5' RACE reads again and assigns one entry to each CDR3 protein, with no DNA. The sample's table shows around 6,500 distinct CDR3 sequences. The identity of TPEX cells was that of CCR7+ PD-1+ TIGIT+ early memory CD8+ T cells with exhausted-like traits. Sample: CD8+ T cells from PBMCs. Source of these receptors: a human donor in good health.

This sequence joins TRBV5-1 and TRBJ2-1; the D gene TCRdb calls, TRBD1, cannot be checked with no DNA. The CDR3 has 12 amino acids. Germline V lookup: CDR1 SGHRS, CDR2 YFSETQ. CDR3 sequence reads: CASSFQGYEQFF.

The gene calls are TRBV25-1 and TRBJ2-5; TCRdb reports TRBD2, a call that lacks DNA to check it against. The CDR3 totals 16 residues. Per the germline V gene, CDR1 is MGHDK and CDR2 is SYGVNS. This CDR3 is CASSEYQTGPQETQYF.